This T cell receptor (beta chain) was found in a study of T cells in localized non-small cell lung cancer. The CDR3 sequence is 14 residues long. Unmatched junction bases numbered 5, after V lost 6 bases and J lost 5 bases. Looked up from germline, CDR1 is MNHNS and CDR2 is SASEGT. The table came from immunoSEQ multiplex PCR; TCRdb's copy has only in-frame clones and leaves some out. The table includes roughly 33,000 clones, approximately 91% detected once. Study-level findings and limits: A median of roughly 52 of the top 100 tumor clones appeared in adjacent lung, which was paired and uninvolved.

On this clone itself: Its antigen is undetermined.

The gene calls are TRBV6-1 and TRBJ1-4; the match to TRBD1 covers 8 bases. The material was peripheral blood, obtained before any cancer treatment. The clonotype originates from a woman aged 40 to 75 with stage I lung adenocarcinoma. The CDR3 here is CASRLTGANEKLFF. The CDR3 bases are TGTGCCAGCAGGTTGACAGGGGCCAATGAAAAACTGTTTTTT.